The 7 T cell receptor beta chains below were found in one sample sequenced in a study of shared clonotypes between healthy human individuals. Naive CD8 cells were CD45RO-negative, positively selected for CCR7, excluding terminally differentiated effector memory CD45RA+ cells. Data came from immunoSEQ multiplex PCR; TCRdb stores just in-frame clones and leaves some out. This sample has 560,000 or so clones, with 95% to 97% found just once. Sequenced input: naive CD8+ T cells sorted from blood. The receptors come from a woman aged 30 to 39 in good health.

With regard to this clone: Other DNA sequences within the sample encode an identical CDR3. This chain joins TRBV7-8 and TRBJ2-7; D not certain. Germline V lookup: CDR1 SGHVS, CDR2 FQNEAQ. The V end was cut by 3 bases, the J end by 2 bases, with 8 bases between. The CDR3 covers 13 residues. The CDR3 region has the DNA TGTGCCAGCAGCTTTGGCCAAGCCTACGAGCAGTACTTC. It translates to CASSFGQAYEQYF.

The chain employs TRBV28 and TRBJ2-1, with 9 positions matching TRBD2. Losses at the gene ends were 6 bases for V and 3 bases for J; bases not matched to a gene: 3. This CDR3 spans 14 amino acids. CDR1 and CDR2 (germline): MDHEN, SYDVKM. The CDR3 DNA follows: TGTGCCAGCAGCGAGCGGGGGGTCTACAATGAGCAGTTCTTC. Translated, it gives CASSERGVYNEQFF.

This chain links TRBV21-1 with TRBJ2-2; the listed D gene, TRBD2, was not tested against the DNA. TRBV21-1 is a pseudogene segment. CDR3 size: 12 residues. In nucleotides, the CDR3 is TGTGCCAGCCTTGGGAGGGCCGGGGAGCTGTTTTTT. Amino acids: CASLGRAGELFF.

This sequence joins TRBV7-9 and TRBJ2-7, with TRBD1 matching 7 bases. V lost 4 bases, J lost 3 bases, and 9 bases stayed unmatched. CDR1 SEHNR and CDR2 FQNEAQ come from the germline V gene (reference sequence). The CDR3 is made up of 15 amino acids. CDR3 DNA sequence: TGTGCCAGCAGCTCTCCGACAGGGAAGTACTACGAGCAGTACTTC. Translation: CASSSPTGKYYEQYF.

The V call is TRBV4-2, the J call TRBJ2-1, with 13 bases identical to TRBD2. The germline V gene has CDR1 LGHNA and CDR2 YNFKEQ. After removal of 5 bases from V and 4 bases from J, the junction contained 2 bases not matched to a gene. CDR3 length: 15 residues. The CDR3 region has the DNA TGTGCCAGCAGCGGACTAGCGGGAGTGTACAATGAGCAGTTCTTC. Translating gives CASSGLAGVYNEQFF.

This chain connects TRBV6-5 to TRBJ2-7, with no clear D. The CDR3 has 11 residues. Germline values: CDR1 MNHEY, CDR2 SVGAGI. Trimming pared 11 bases from V and 6 bases from J, leaving 14 bases between. Written as DNA, the CDR3 is TGTGCCGCCCCAGTCATTATCGAGCAGTACTTC. It translates to CAAPVIIEQYF.

This clone showed up just once. The V gene is TRBV5-4, the J gene TRBJ2-5; perhaps D is TRBD1 or TRBD2 (5 bases each). V lost 4 bases, J lost 5 bases, and 18 bases lay in between. This CDR3 is 15 amino acids long. Germline assignment: CDR1 SGHNT and CDR2 YYREEE (reference sequence). CDR3 nucleotide sequence: TGTGCCAGCAGCGGAAGGGACGCCCCGGGGGAGACCCAGTACTTC. Amino acid sequence: CASSGRDAPGETQYF.